This T cell receptor beta chain was recorded in a study of cytomegalovirus exposure and HLA in healthy donors. Regarding the study as a whole: On later analysis, the bulk of CMV-associated TCR beta chains appeared to be HLA-restricted. Later on, an analysis showed TCR association rates differing by HLA locus, with DRB1 the most and HLA-C the fewest. Association of a missense DCLRE1C variant with TCR beta V- and J-gene trimming was reported in a later analysis. Certain indistinguishable V segments, among them TRBV6-2 and TRBV6-3, were excluded.

This clone has more than one count but fewer than ten. Its antigen is unidentified. The V end was cut by 4 bases, the J end by 8 bases, with 3 bases between. This CDR3 is 11 amino acids long. The germline CDR1 and CDR2 sequences are MNHNY and SVGAGI (reference sequence). 13 Jbeta primers and 60 Vbeta primers were used for the PCR. The data were produced by immunoSEQ multiplex PCR, yet TCRdb's version contains in-frame clones alone and is incomplete. Here the sample spans 150,000 to 200,000 clones, 81% being singletons. This chain joins TRBV6-6 and TRBJ1-6; unclear D gene. Sequenced sample: PBMCs. This TCR was recovered from a man younger than 35 in good health and CMV-seronegative. The CDR3 DNA reads TGTGCCAGCAGTTCTGATTCACCCCTCCACTTT. This sequence encodes CASSSDSPLHF.